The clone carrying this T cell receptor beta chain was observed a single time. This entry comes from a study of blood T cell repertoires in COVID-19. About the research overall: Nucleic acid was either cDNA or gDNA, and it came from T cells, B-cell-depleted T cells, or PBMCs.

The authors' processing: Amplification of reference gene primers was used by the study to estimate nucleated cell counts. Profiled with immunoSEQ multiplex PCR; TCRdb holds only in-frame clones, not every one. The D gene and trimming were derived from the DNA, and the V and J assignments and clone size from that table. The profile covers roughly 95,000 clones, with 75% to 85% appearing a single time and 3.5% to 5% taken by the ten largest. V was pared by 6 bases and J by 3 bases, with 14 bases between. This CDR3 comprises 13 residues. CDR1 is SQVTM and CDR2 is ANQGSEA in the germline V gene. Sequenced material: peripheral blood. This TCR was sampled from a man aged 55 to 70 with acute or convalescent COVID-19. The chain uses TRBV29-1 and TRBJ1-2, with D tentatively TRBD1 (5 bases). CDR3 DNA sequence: TGCAGCGTCGACAGCAGGGAAGACTATGGCTACACCTTC. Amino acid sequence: CSVDSREDYGYTF.